The 22 T cell receptor beta chains reported below all come from one sample, sequenced in a study of blood T cells in healthy people across ages. Using a J-beta primer mix together with a sample-barcoded 5' primer, a second PCR was run for roughly 6 to 12 cycles. TCRdb re-derived calls from the 5' RACE reads in MiXCR, one entry per CDR3 protein. The data hold some 1.7 million distinct CDR3 sequences, with 28% observed a single time. The sample was blood. These receptors came from a woman between 25 and 40 years old in good health.

This clonotype showed up just a few times. J is TRBJ1-1 and V is TRBV7-9, with D uncertain. The CDR3 length is 15 residues. V lost 8 bases, J lost 5 bases, and 21 bases lay in between. Germline V CDR1 and CDR2: SEHNR, FQNEAQ (reference sequence). The CDR3 spells CASHEGGPGGTEAFF. CDR3 nucleotides: TGTGCCAGCCACGAGGGAGGGCCGGGTGGAACTGAAGCTTTCTTT.

Concerning this clonotype: The final CDR3 position lacks the conserved phenylalanine or tryptophan, pointing to a likely read error. V and J are TRBV5-1 and TRBJ2-7; a weak D match, TRBD1 (5 bases). V shed 4 bases and J shed 1 base, with 9 bases lying between them. The germline gives CDR1 SGHRS, CDR2 YFSETQ. CDR3 length: 13 amino acids. CDR3 sequence reads: CASSEDRSYEQYC. The CDR3 DNA sequence: TGCGCCAGCAGCGAAGACAGATCCTACGAGCAGTACTGC.

The chain recombines TRBV24-1 with TRBJ2-1; 14 bases agree with TRBD2. The CDR3 is made up of 15 amino acids. The germline CDR1 and CDR2 sequences are KGHDR and SFDVKD. V trimming: 4 bases; J trimming: 9 bases; junction bases outside the gene matches: 4. CDR3 amino acids: CATSDGTSGRGEQFF. The CDR3 DNA sequence: TGTGCCACCAGTGACGGGACTAGCGGGAGAGGTGAGCAGTTCTTC.

There are a few counts of this clonotype. Given a much more abundant clone one base away, this may be a read error. This chain connects TRBV7-2 to TRBJ2-4; 7 nucleotides align to TRBD2. Germline V gene sequence: CDR1 SGHTA, CDR2 FQGNSA. There are 14 residues in the CDR3. CDR3 amino acids: CASSLGGVQNIRYF. CDR3 nucleotides: TGTGCCAGCAGCTTGGGGGGGGTCCAAAACATTCGGTACTTC.

With respect to this clonotype: The junction shows a germline mismatch at one end, possibly a read error. This rearrangement joins TRBV3-1 to TRBJ2-7, with 7 bases aligning to TRBD2. The CDR3 spans 15 residues. Germline CDR1 LGHDT, CDR2 YNNKEL (reference sequence). Written as DNA, the CDR3 is TGTGCCAGCAGCCAAGGGCGGGAGATCTCCTACAAGCAGTACTTC. This gives the protein CASSQGREISYKQYF.

The CDR3 is CASIWTFSNTEAFF. The CDR3 DNA sequence: TGTGCCAGCATTTGGACATTCTCGAACACTGAAGCTTTCTTT. The chain couples TRBV12-3 or TRBV12-4 to TRBJ1-1, with a possible D match to TRBD1 (5 bases). Trimming stripped 7 bases from V and 1 base from J, with 13 bases between. The CDR3 is 14 amino acids.

This sequence joins TRBV2 and TRBJ2-2; D uncertain. The CDR3 consists of 14 residues. The germline CDR1 and CDR2 sequences are SNHLY and FYNNEI. Deletions cut 5 bases from V and 0 bases from J, with 7 bases between. CDR3 nucleotides: TGTGCCAGCAGTCTATCAACGAACACCGGGGAGCTGTTTTTT. Translated: CASSLSTNTGELFF.

Remarks on this clonotype: The junction does not match germline at one end; this may be a read error. This sequence joins TRBV4-1 and TRBJ2-5, with 7 bases lining up with TRBD1. The tail of the sequence fits TRBJ2-7 better, so the J call may be wrong. Germline assignment: CDR1 MGHRA and CDR2 YSYEKL. CDR3 length: 19 residues. Written as DNA, the CDR3 is TGCGCCAGCGGCCAAGAGTATAGGGGTGTGGGACAGAGCTCCTACGAGCAGTACTTC. Translation: CASGQEYRGVGQSSYEQYF.

This clonotype showed up many times. J is TRBJ2-7 and V is TRBV10-2, with 10 nucleotides matching TRBD2. Per the germline V gene, CDR1 is WSHSY and CDR2 is SAAADI. V shed 10 bases and J 6 bases; nucleotides not matched to a gene: 12. The CDR3 runs to 14 residues. CDR3 DNA sequence: TGCGCCACCAAGACCGGAGTAGCGGGAGGCGAGCAGTACTTC. Its protein is CATKTGVAGGEQYF.

Details on this clonotype: One end of the junction does not line up with germline, which may come from a read error. The V and J genes are TRBV12-3 or TRBV12-4 and TRBJ2-7; no clear D. The CDR3 consists of 12 residues. The CDR3 here is CASMGVPYKQYF. The DNA of the CDR3 is TGTGCCAGCATGGGCGTCCCCTACAAGCAGTACTTC.

The J gene is TRBJ2-7, the V gene TRBV20-1, with 8 nucleotides matching TRBD1. The CDR3 is 12 residues long. Losses at the gene ends were 5 bases for V and 3 bases for J; bases not matched to a gene: 3. CDR1 is DFQATT, CDR2 SNEGSKA, per germline (reference sequence). The CDR3 bases are TGCAGTGCTGATACAGGGGGCTACGAGCAGTACTTC. This codes for CSADTGGYEQYF.

The rearrangement links TRBV3-1 to TRBJ2-1; D is undetermined. Trimming pared 0 bases from V and 7 bases from J, leaving 10 bases between. The CDR3 contains 14 residues. CDR1 is LGHDT and CDR2 is YNNKEL in the germline V gene (reference sequence). The CDR3 sequence: CASSQDVRSNEQFF. In DNA form, the CDR3 reads TGTGCCAGCAGCCAAGATGTTAGGTCAAATGAGCAGTTCTTC.

This clonotype was counted a few times. The rearrangement links TRBV5-1 to TRBJ2-1; TRBD2 might be the D (6 bases). Germline V gene lookup returns CDR1 SGHRS and CDR2 YFSETQ. V lost 4 bases and J 5 bases, leaving 13 bases between the germline ends. The CDR3 has 14 amino acids. The CDR3 protein is CASSTGLSNNEQFF. CDR3 sequence (DNA): TGCGCCAGCAGCACGGGACTCTCAAACAATGAGCAGTTCTTC.

This clonotype was detected many times. The V gene is TRBV6-6, the J gene TRBJ2-5; D remains unclear. The CDR3 is made up of 13 amino acids. Per the germline V gene, CDR1 is MNHNY and CDR2 is SVGAGI (reference sequence). Trimming pared 2 bases from V and 4 bases from J, leaving 8 bases between. CDR3 bases: TGTGCCAGCAGTTACCAGGCGCCAGAGACCCAGTACTTC. Its translation: CASSYQAPETQYF.

The J gene is TRBJ2-5, the V gene TRBV10-1; D is undetermined. The J call may not be correct, given that the DNA end is closer to TRBJ2-7. Germline V CDR1 and CDR2: WNHNN, SYGVQD (reference sequence). The CDR3 spans 14 residues. The CDR3 loop is CASSENELVDEQYF. As DNA, the CDR3 is TGCGCCAGCAGTGAAAATGAGCTTGTGGACGAGCAGTACTTC.

Worth noting for this clonotype: This sequence may be a read error, since a much larger clone differs from it by one base. The chain carries TRBV29-1 and TRBJ2-7; D perhaps matches TRBD2 (5 bases). CDR3 length: 14 residues. Germline assignment: CDR1 SQVTM and CDR2 ANQGSEA. V was trimmed by 4 bases and J by 4 bases, leaving 17 bases between them. The CDR3 region has the DNA TGCAGCGTTGCTTACGGGGTAAATCAATACGAGCAGTACTTC. It encodes CSVAYGVNQYEQYF.

The chain combines TRBV9 with TRBJ2-2; 7 bases align to TRBD1. The CDR3 has 15 residues. Trimming at V came to 3 bases and at J to 6 bases, leaving 8 bases not matched to a gene. Germline V gene data show CDR1 as SGDLS and CDR2 as YYNGEE. CDR3 in amino acids: CASSAGTARAGELFF. CDR3 nucleotides: TGTGCCAGCAGCGCCGGGACAGCCCGGGCCGGGGAGCTGTTTTTT.

This clonotype was seen just once. The V gene is TRBV2, the J gene TRBJ2-1; D unresolved. Deletions cut 6 bases from V and 10 bases from J, with 22 bases between. The CDR3 has 15 amino acids. Germline-derived CDR1 and CDR2 are SNHLY and FYNNEI. The CDR3 reads CASSQHSSEFNEQFF. The CDR3 bases are TGTGCCAGCAGCCAACACTCCTCGGAGTTCAACGAGCAGTTCTTC. The full variable domain, its missing parts supplied by reference TRBV2 and TRBJ2-1, is EPEVTQTPSHQVTQMGQEVILRCVPISNHLYFYWYRQILGQKVEFLVSFYNNEISEKSEIFDDQFSVERPDGSNFTLKIRSTKLEDSAMYFCASSQHSSEFNEQFFGPGTRLTVL.

This rearrangement joins TRBV12-3 or TRBV12-4 to TRBJ2-1, with 13 bases lining up with TRBD2. The CDR3 is 18 residues long. The V segment lost 6 bases and the J segment 0 bases; nucleotides outside the gene matches: 8. As DNA, the CDR3 is TGTGCCAGCAGCCAGGGACTAGCGGGATGGAGCTCCTACAATGAGCAGTTCTTC. Translating it yields CASSQGLAGWSSYNEQFF.

This clonotype was counted only a few times. The CDR3 nucleotides are TGTGCCACCAGTGATTTCAGGGGAGATGGCTACACCTTC. Translated: CATSDFRGDGYTF. The chain uses TRBV24-1 and TRBJ1-2; weak D call: TRBD1 (6 bases). The CDR3 consists of 13 residues. The V and J ends lost 1 base and 6 bases respectively, with 8 bases between them. Germline-derived CDR1 and CDR2 are KGHDR and SFDVKD.

The V call is TRBV7-2, the J call TRBJ1-1; D may be TRBD1 (5 bases). CDR3 length: 16 residues. Germline V lookup: CDR1 SGHTA, CDR2 FQGNSA. Trimming pared 4 bases from V and 5 bases from J, leaving 20 bases between. Here the CDR3 DNA reads TGTGCCAGCAGCTCTATCTCAGGGTTCCGGAGGACTGAAGCTTTCTTT. Protein product: CASSSISGFRRTEAFF.

This sequence joins TRBV4-2 and TRBJ2-7; D is perhaps TRBD1 (6 bases). CDR1 is LGHNA and CDR2 is YNFKEQ in the germline V gene. The CDR3 loop spans 14 amino acids. V dropped 1 base and J dropped 4 bases, with 11 bases sitting between them. The CDR3 nucleotides read TGTGCCAGCAGCCAAGCAGGGGTGAGGTACGAGCAGTACTTC. This sequence encodes CASSQAGVRYEQYF.